Detailed here is one TCR beta chain. The sample belongs to a study of shared clonotypes between healthy human individuals. The CDR3 consists of 14 residues. V lost 3 bases to trimming and J lost 4 bases; unmatched junction nucleotides: 6. The germline V gene encodes CDR1 SQVTM and CDR2 ANQGSEA. Here immunoSEQ multiplex PCR was the method, and the copy in TCRdb shows in-frame clones only, minus some. The sample yields approximately 92,000 clones, over 60% seen once. The sequence came from a man aged 25 to 40 in good health. The rearrangement joins TRBV29-1 to TRBJ2-1; 7 nucleotides agree with TRBD2. Input material: memory CD8+ T cells sorted from blood. Subset reported: CD45RO+ cells pooled with CCR7-negative TemRA cells. CDR3 coding DNA: TGCAGCGTTGACTCTAGCGGATTATACAATGAGCAGTTCTTC. Its protein product is CSVDSSGLYNEQFF.